This T cell receptor (beta chain) is from a study of post-analysis software for immune sequencing data. Prepared TCR beta cDNA libraries contained unique molecular identifiers. TCRdb reprocessed the PCR reads via MiXCR and lists one record per CDR3 protein. Among 700,000 to 800,000 distinct CDR3 sequences, roughly 27% were seen once, and the ten largest hold more than 0.55%. Only a few counts were recorded for this clonotype. The specimen was blood. The source is a girl aged 10 to 17 with multiple sclerosis.

The CDR3, as DNA: TGCAGTGCTAGAGATGGAGGGGGGGGTCTCTCCTACGAGCAGTACTTC. It yields the protein CSARDGGGGLSYEQYF. The chain links TRBV20-1 to TRBJ2-7, with D perhaps matching TRBD2 (7 bases). V was pared by 0 bases and J by 0 bases, with 15 bases between. The CDR3 length is 16 residues. Germline CDR1 and CDR2: DFQATT and SNEGSKA (reference sequence).